The clone carrying this T cell receptor (beta chain) turned up a few times. Its antigen remains unidentified. The table came from immunoSEQ multiplex PCR; TCRdb's copy has only in-frame clones and leaves some out. The sample shows 100,000 to 150,000 clones, about nine tenths of them seen only once. The source of the sample is a study of T cell responses to AZD1222 COVID-19 vaccine. This CDR3 is built from 11 residues. Deletions cut 7 bases from V and 3 bases from J, with 7 bases between. Study conclusions and caveats: Recipients of two AZD1222 doses showed rising Spike-specific TCR breadth and depth.

This chain connects TRBV12-3 or TRBV12-4 to TRBJ2-7; possibly TRBD2 for D (5 bases). The source of this sequence is an adult in good health. The specimen was peripheral blood, collected on day 0 of AZD1222 vaccination. CDR3 coding DNA: TGTGCCAGCACCCGGGGCTACGAGCAGTACTTC. The encoded protein is CASTRGYEQYF.